The 30 T cell receptor beta chains below were found in one sample sequenced in a study of spatial heterogeneity in lung cancer. Documented time point: sample taken at primary tumor resection. In TCRdb, the 5' RACE reads were re-called with MiXCR into one record per CDR3 protein. This table holds 30,000 to 45,000 distinct CDR3 sequences, less than 9% found once. Sample: PBMCs, taken at surgery. The receptor source for this set is a female donor with early-stage non-small cell lung cancer.

This clonotype appeared many times. The genes are TRBV15 and TRBJ2-1; D remains unclear. The CDR3 is 12 amino acids. Germline V CDR1 and CDR2: LNHNV, YYDKDF (reference sequence). V shed 0 bases and J shed 10 bases, with 7 bases lying between them. For the CDR3, the DNA is TGTGCCACCAGCAGAGACGAAGGCGAGCAGTTCTTC. This codes for CATSRDEGEQFF. Together with reference TRBV15 and TRBJ2-1, the CDR3 gives the full variable domain: DAMVIQNPRYQVTQFGKPVTLSCSQTLNHNVMYWYQQKSSQAPKLLFHYYDKDFNNEADTPDNFQSRRPNTSFCFLDIRSPGLGDTAMYLCATSRDEGEQFFGPGTRLTVL.

V usage is TRBV20-1 and J usage is TRBJ2-5; TRBD2 aligns across 12 bases. The ends lost 5 bases at V and 4 bases at J; junction bases unmatched: 5. The CDR3 consists of 14 residues. Germline values: CDR1 DFQATT, CDR2 SNEGSKA (reference sequence). In DNA form, the CDR3 reads TGCAGTGCTCGACTAGCGGGAGACTCAGAGACCCAGTACTTC. This sequence encodes CSARLAGDSETQYF.

Ten or more counts support this clonotype. V gene TRBV5-1 combines with J gene TRBJ2-7, with D possibly being TRBD1 or TRBD2 (5 bases each). Germline V gene sequence: CDR1 SGHRS, CDR2 YFSETQ. V dropped 4 bases and J dropped 2 bases, with 16 bases sitting between them. The CDR3 length is 15 residues. The CDR3 loop is CASSLDPGRTYEQYF. CDR3 bases: TGCGCCAGCAGCCTGGACCCGGGACGGACCTACGAGCAGTACTTC.

This clonotype was counted only a few times. This chain connects TRBV28 to TRBJ2-7, with 9 nucleotides matching TRBD2. This CDR3 comprises 15 residues. The junction had 5 bases not matched to a gene; V was cut back by 3 bases and J by 2 bases. CDR1 and CDR2 from the germline V gene are MDHEN and SYDVKM. The CDR3 DNA reads as TGTGCCAGCAGTTTTAGGACTAGCGTACCCTACGAGCAGTACTTC. Encoded protein: CASSFRTSVPYEQYF.

This clonotype was seen many times. V is TRBV29-1 and J is TRBJ2-3, with D unresolved. The germline CDR1 and CDR2 sequences are SQVTM and ANQGSEA. The V and J ends lost 1 base and 1 base respectively, with 6 bases between them. The CDR3 is made up of 13 amino acids. The CDR3 spells CSVEGGRTDTQYF. The CDR3 nucleotides read TGCAGCGTTGAAGGAGGACGCACAGATACGCAGTATTTT.

This clonotype was seen a handful of times. The chain joins TRBV5-4 to TRBJ2-3; TRBD1 agrees at 8 bases. Germline CDR1 is SGHNT and CDR2 is YYREEE (reference sequence). The CDR3 loop spans 14 amino acids. Trimming removed 5 bases from V and 4 bases from J; junction bases left unmatched: 6. The CDR3 DNA reads as TGTGCCAGCAGGTCGGACAGGGCCGCAGATACGCAGTATTTT. Translation: CASRSDRAADTQYF.

This sequence joins TRBV7-9 and TRBJ2-5; TRBD2 agrees at 14 bases. Germline CDR1 and CDR2: SEHNR and FQNEAQ (reference sequence). V was clipped by 4 bases and J by 7 bases; unmatched bases: 14. The CDR3 spans 18 residues. The CDR3 DNA sequence: TGTGCCAGCAGCTCATCTCCGGGACTAGCGGGAGCCACACGGACCCAGTACTTC. Translating gives CASSSSPGLAGATRTQYF.

This clonotype was detected a few times. The chain uses TRBV4-3 and TRBJ2-5; a weak D match, TRBD2 (6 bases). Germline CDR1 reads LGHNA; CDR2 reads YSLEER. CDR3 length: 16 residues. With 0 bases removed from V and 4 bases from J, the gap between germline ends came to 15 bases. This chain's CDR3 is CASSQDYRDSLETQYF. For the CDR3, the DNA is TGCGCCAGCAGCCAAGATTACCGGGACTCGTTAGAGACCCAGTACTTC.

This clonotype was observed at least ten times. The rearrangement uses TRBV11-2 and TRBJ2-1; possibly TRBD1 for D (5 bases). CDR3 length: 13 residues. Trimming pared 1 base from V and 8 bases from J, leaving 9 bases between. In germline, CDR1 is SGHAT, CDR2 FQNNGV. Written as DNA, the CDR3 is TGTGCCAGCAGCTTAGCTCTAGGGGATGAGCAGTTCTTC. Its translation is CASSLALGDEQFF.

This clonotype was seen repeatedly, ten times or more. The chain couples TRBV7-2 to TRBJ1-3; 8 nucleotides align to TRBD1. The germline CDR1 and CDR2 sequences are SGHTA and FQGNSA. There are 16 residues in the CDR3. The ends lost 1 base at V and 0 bases at J; junction bases unmatched: 2. CDR3 protein: CASSLGDRSSGNTIYF. The CDR3 DNA is TGTGCCAGCAGCTTAGGGGACAGGAGCTCTGGAAACACCATATATTTT.

This clonotype was found many times. The CDR3 reads CASSLSAGANQETQYF. For the CDR3, the DNA is TGTGCCAGCTCACTCTCAGCGGGGGCGAACCAAGAGACCCAGTACTTC. The rearrangement uses TRBV18 and TRBJ2-5, with 8 bases identical to TRBD2. The germline gives CDR1 KGHSH, CDR2 LQKENI. The CDR3 is made up of 16 amino acids. The J segment lost 0 bases and the V segment lost 4 bases, leaving 7 bases of the junction unmatched.

There are a few counts of this clonotype. The rearrangement uses TRBV10-2 and TRBJ2-1; 7 nucleotides agree with TRBD1. The germline gives CDR1 WSHSY, CDR2 SAAADI. The CDR3 runs to 16 residues. V shed 6 bases, J shed 9 bases, and the junction held 17 bases outside the gene matches. The CDR3 loop is CASSYGDRREIFEQFF. The DNA of the CDR3 is TGCGCCAGCAGCTACGGGGACAGAAGAGAAATTTTTGAGCAGTTCTTC.

Remarks on this clonotype: A much larger clonotype is one base distant, so this may be a read error. The V call is TRBV12-3 or TRBV12-4, the J call TRBJ2-3; TRBD2 is a possible D gene (5 bases). This CDR3 region has 14 residues. The CDR3 region is CVSSLRAFTDTQYF. The CDR3 nucleotides read TGTGTCAGCAGTTTGAGGGCATTCACAGATACGCAGTATTTT.

This clonotype was counted ten times or more. This chain joins TRBV18 and TRBJ2-3; 8 positions agree with TRBD2. Germline-derived CDR1 and CDR2 are KGHSH and LQKENI. This CDR3 is 16 amino acids long. Trimming at V came to 0 bases and at J to 5 bases, leaving 7 bases not matched to a gene. The CDR3 spells CASSPPLAGGRDTQYF. DNA for the CDR3: TGTGCCAGCTCACCACCATTGGCGGGGGGCAGAGATACGCAGTATTTT.

The chain combines TRBV18 with TRBJ1-6; 9 nucleotides agree with TRBD1. V gave up 6 bases and J gave up 5 bases; unmatched junction bases: 5. From germline, CDR1 is KGHSH and CDR2 LQKENI. The CDR3 length is 15 residues. CDR3 bases: TGTGCCAGCTCGCCTACAGGGGGCCATAATTCACCCCTCCACTTT. It specifies CASSPTGGHNSPLHF.

This sequence joins TRBV18 and TRBJ2-1; D perhaps matches TRBD2 (7 bases). The V and J ends lost 8 bases and 9 bases respectively, with 20 bases between them. The CDR3 runs to 14 residues. Germline assignment: CDR1 KGHSH and CDR2 LQKENI. As DNA, the CDR3 is TGTGCCAGCAAAGGGGGGGCCGGCATACCTGAGCAGTTCTTC. Protein sequence: CASKGGAGIPEQFF.

This clonotype was counted many times. The V call is TRBV5-4, the J call TRBJ2-7; no firm D call. The CDR3 covers 13 residues. V dropped 1 base and J dropped 3 bases, with 8 bases sitting between them. Germline V gene lookup returns CDR1 SGHNT and CDR2 YYREEE (reference sequence). Here the CDR3 reads CASSLRSSYEQYF. For the CDR3, the DNA is TGTGCCAGCAGCTTGAGATCTAGCTACGAGCAGTACTTC. The entire variable domain, with the rest obtained from reference TRBV5-4 and TRBJ2-7, is as follows: ETGVTQSPTHLIKTRGQQVTLRCSSQSGHNTVSWYQQALGQGPQFIFQYYREEENGRGNFPPRFSGLQFPNYSSELNVNALELDDSALYLCASSLRSSYEQYFGPGTRLTVT.

The V call is TRBV12-3 or TRBV12-4, the J call TRBJ1-1; D gene unclear. Trimming pared 3 bases from V and 1 base from J, leaving 6 bases between. This CDR3 is 13 amino acids long. This CDR3 is CASSFSTNTEAFF. CDR3 coding DNA: TGTGCCAGCAGTTTTAGTACGAACACTGAAGCTTTCTTT.

The rearrangement uses TRBV7-2 and TRBJ1-1; D unresolved. Germline loops: CDR1 SGHTA, CDR2 FQGNSA. The CDR3 contains 14 residues. Deletions cut 3 bases from V and 3 bases from J, with 11 bases between. The CDR3 protein is CASSLSYRDTEAFF. CDR3 nucleotide sequence: TGTGCCAGCAGCTTGAGCTACCGGGACACTGAAGCTTTCTTT. Drawing the rest from reference TRBV7-2 and TRBJ1-1, the complete variable domain is GAGVSQSPSNKVTEKGKDVELRCDPISGHTALYWYRQSLGQGLEFLIYFQGNSAPDKSGLPSDRFSAERTGGSVSTLTIQRTQQEDSAVYLCASSLSYRDTEAFFGQGTRLTVV.

This clonotype was counted only a few times. This chain connects TRBV15 to TRBJ2-2; TRBD1 matches at 7 bases. The CDR3 spans 17 residues. Germline V gene sequence: CDR1 LNHNV, CDR2 YYDKDF (reference sequence). J was trimmed by 3 bases and V by 0 bases; bases with no gene match: 7. The CDR3 DNA reads as TGTGCCACCAGCAGAGATCCCGACAGGGCGGACACCGGGGAGCTGTTTTTT. Translated, it gives CATSRDPDRADTGELFF.

This clonotype was observed many times. This chain joins TRBV3-1 and TRBJ2-3, with D perhaps matching TRBD1 or TRBD2 (5 bases each). The V end lost 1 base, the J end lost 8 bases, and 13 bases lay between the germline ends. Germline CDR1 is LGHDT and CDR2 is YNNKEL (reference sequence). The CDR3 contains 14 residues. CDR3 in amino acids: CASSQGGTLTTQYF. CDR3 coding DNA: TGTGCCAGCAGCCAAGGGGGGACCCTAACTACGCAGTATTTT.

The chain uses TRBV6-1 and TRBJ2-1, with TRBD2 matching over 7 bases. In germline, CDR1 is MNHNS, CDR2 SASEGT. The CDR3 contains 16 residues. Germline trimming cut 7 bases from V and 9 bases from J; bases unmatched to any gene: 18. CDR3 nucleotide sequence: TGTGCCAGCACCGGGTCATGGGGGGGGTCTGAGTCTGAGCAGTTCTTC. The encoded protein is CASTGSWGGSESEQFF.

The table lists this clonotype with many counts. J is TRBJ2-7 and V is TRBV5-1; possibly TRBD1 for D (6 bases). V lost 3 bases and J 2 bases, leaving 15 bases between the germline ends. Germline CDR1 SGHRS, CDR2 YFSETQ. The CDR3 runs to 15 residues. The CDR3 DNA reads TGCGCCAGCAGCTCCGGACAGATACTAGCCTACGAGCAGTACTTC. Residues: CASSSGQILAYEQYF.

This clonotype was found many times. The DNA for the CDR3 is TGTGCCACCAGCAGAGATCCTGGGATTAACACCGGGGAGCTGTTTTTT. This gives the protein CATSRDPGINTGELFF. The rearrangement links TRBV15 to TRBJ2-2; unclear D gene. Trimming took 0 bases from V and 2 from J, leaving 10 bases between them. Germline CDR1 LNHNV, CDR2 YYDKDF (reference sequence). The CDR3 covers 16 residues.

This clonotype was picked up a small number of times. CDR3 residues: CASSSGGYYNEQFF. DNA for the CDR3: TGTGCCAGCAGCTCTGGCGGGTACTACAATGAGCAGTTCTTC. The V call is TRBV7-2, the J call TRBJ2-1; D possibly corresponds to TRBD2 (5 bases). This CDR3 comprises 14 residues. V lost 4 bases to trimming and J lost 3 bases, with 10 bases between them. Germline CDR1 is SGHTA and CDR2 is FQGNSA.

A remark on this clonotype: The missing conserved phenylalanine or tryptophan at the end of this CDR3 makes a read error likely. The chain joins TRBV5-1 to TRBJ2-1, with 9 bases aligning to TRBD1. Germline V gene lookup returns CDR1 SGHRS and CDR2 YFSETQ. CDR3 length equals 15 residues. The V segment lost 1 base and the J segment 5 bases; nucleotides outside the gene matches: 4. The CDR3 sequence is CASSLIGTGNNEQFL. CDR3 DNA: TGCGCCAGCAGCTTGATAGGGACAGGGAACAATGAGCAGTTCCTC.

CDR3 DNA sequence: TGCAGTGCTAGGCCCCAGTTATCTGGAAACACCATATATTTT. Its protein is CSARPQLSGNTIYF. The chain employs TRBV20-1 and TRBJ1-3; no firm D call. CDR3 length: 14 residues. The germline V and J ends were trimmed by 3 bases and 1 base, with 10 bases remaining between them. Germline V CDR1 and CDR2: DFQATT, SNEGSKA (reference sequence).

This clonotype was counted many times. The chain is built from TRBV30 and TRBJ1-2, with D hard to call. CDR3 length: 13 amino acids. The V and J ends lost 0 bases and 4 bases respectively, with 9 bases between them. CDR1 and CDR2 (germline): GTSNPN, SVGIG (reference sequence). As DNA, the CDR3 is TGTGCCTGGAGTGTAAATGGGTTCTATGGCTACACCTTC. The encoded protein is CAWSVNGFYGYTF.

This clonotype has at least ten counts. This chain links TRBV4-1 with TRBJ2-1, with 15 positions matching TRBD2. In germline, CDR1 is MGHRA, CDR2 YSYEKL. CDR3 length: 15 amino acids. Unmatched junction bases numbered 3, after V lost 3 bases and J lost 9 bases. The CDR3 loop reads CASSQGTSGRSEQFF. CDR3 sequence (DNA): TGCGCCAGCAGCCAGGGGACTAGCGGGAGGAGTGAGCAGTTCTTC.

The table lists this clonotype with many counts. The rearrangement uses TRBV20-1 and TRBJ1-4; D gene ambiguous. V dropped 3 bases and J dropped 4 bases, with 6 bases sitting between them. Germline V gene lookup returns CDR1 DFQATT and CDR2 SNEGSKA (reference sequence). The CDR3 consists of 12 residues. Here the CDR3 DNA reads TGCAGTGCTAGCAGCTATAATGAAAAACTGTTTTTT. As protein: CSASSYNEKLFF.